These T cell receptor beta chains were read from a single sample in a study of blood T cell repertoires in COVID-19. Profiling relied on immunoSEQ multiplex PCR, and the TCRdb table lists in-frame clones only, not all of them. Here the sample spans a few hundred thousand clones, around 88% being singletons. The sample taken for sequencing was peripheral blood. Receptor source: a woman aged 45-59 years with acute or convalescent COVID-19. Both conserved end residues are part of each CDR3. The order of the fields is V gene, J gene, clone size, CDR3 length, D gene, CDR3 DNA, CDR3 protein. The D gene is left open where the match is weak. Size values are once, few and many counts, or a class for expanded clones, and some rows have none.

V gene: TRBV6-5; J gene: TRBJ1-3; clone size: -; CDR3 length: 14; D gene: -; CDR3 DNA: TGTGCCAGCAGCGCAGGGGATGGTGGAAACACCATATATTTT; CDR3 protein: CASSAGDGGNTIYF
V gene: TRBV24-1; J gene: TRBJ2-7; clone size: -; CDR3 length: 14; D gene: -; CDR3 DNA: TGTGCCACCAGTAAGGGTCGGAGGGCCTACGAGCAGTACTTC; CDR3 protein: CATSKGRRAYEQYF
V gene: TRBV21-1; J gene: TRBJ2-3; clone size: -; CDR3 length: 15; D gene: -; CDR3 DNA: TGTGCCAGCAGCCCGACTAGCGGGTTCACAGATACGCAGTATTTT; CDR3 protein: CASSPTSGFTDTQYF
V gene: TRBV9; J gene: TRBJ2-1; clone size: -; CDR3 length: 16; D gene: -; CDR3 DNA: TGTGCCAGCAGCGTAGTCAGCGGAGGTTATTCCAATGAGCAGTTCTTC; CDR3 protein: CASSVVSGGYSNEQFF
V gene: TRBV5-4; J gene: TRBJ1-6; clone size: many; CDR3 length: 15; D gene: TRBD1; CDR3 DNA: TGTGCCAGCAGCGGGCGAGGGGGCGAAGATTCACCCCTCCACTTT; CDR3 protein: CASSGRGGEDSPLHF
V gene: TRBV7-2; J gene: TRBJ2-1; clone size: once; CDR3 length: 14; D gene: -; CDR3 DNA: TGTGCCAGCAGCTTAAGGTCGCTAGATAATGAGCAGTTCTTC; CDR3 protein: CASSLRSLDNEQFF
V gene: TRBV7-2; J gene: TRBJ1-1; clone size: once; CDR3 length: 15; D gene: TRBD1; CDR3 DNA: TGTTCTACAAGTCGTGACGGGACAGGGGAAACTGAAGCTTTCTTT; CDR3 protein: CSTSRDGTGETEAFF
V gene: TRBV5-1; J gene: TRBJ1-2; clone size: once; CDR3 length: 14; D gene: TRBD1; CDR3 DNA: TGCGCCAGCAGCTTATATAGGGGGCCGGATGGCTACACCTTC; CDR3 protein: CASSLYRGPDGYTF
V gene: TRBV18; J gene: TRBJ1-6; clone size: -; CDR3 length: 13; D gene: -; CDR3 DNA: TGTGCCAGCTCACAGGGACTAAGGTCACCCCTCCACTTT; CDR3 protein: CASSQGLRSPLHF
V gene: TRBV18; J gene: TRBJ1-1; clone size: once; CDR3 length: 15; D gene: -; CDR3 DNA: TGTGCCAGCTCACCACCCCGTCCCTCGAACACTGAAGCTTTCTTT; CDR3 protein: CASSPPRPSNTEAFF
V gene: TRBV5-6; J gene: TRBJ2-3; clone size: -; CDR3 length: 16; D gene: TRBD2; CDR3 DNA: TGTGCCAGCAGCCCCCTAGCGGGGGGAGGCACAGATACGCAGTATTTT; CDR3 protein: CASSPLAGGGTDTQYF
V gene: TRBV9; J gene: TRBJ2-5; clone size: -; CDR3 length: 15; D gene: TRBD2; CDR3 DNA: TGTGCCAGCAGCGTAGAACTAGCGGGAGGAGAGACCCAGTACTTC; CDR3 protein: CASSVELAGGETQYF
V gene: TRBV5-1; J gene: TRBJ2-1; clone size: -; CDR3 length: 15; D gene: -; CDR3 DNA: TGCGCCAGCAGCTTGGCGGTCAACGAGGCCAATGAGCAGTTCTTC; CDR3 protein: CASSLAVNEANEQFF
V gene: TRBV6-4; J gene: TRBJ2-1; clone size: -; CDR3 length: 16; D gene: TRBD2; CDR3 DNA: TGTGCCAGCAGTGACTCCAAGCGGGGGGCCTACAATGAGCAGTTCTTC; CDR3 protein: CASSDSKRGAYNEQFF
V gene: TRBV7-9; J gene: TRBJ2-4; clone size: -; CDR3 length: 14; D gene: -; CDR3 DNA: TGTGCCAGCAGCTTAGATCAGGGGAGGGACATTCAGTACTTC; CDR3 protein: CASSLDQGRDIQYF
V gene: TRBV29-1; J gene: TRBJ2-1; clone size: -; CDR3 length: 11; D gene: -; CDR3 DNA: TGCAGCGCCTTTGGCGGCAATGAGCAGTTCTTC; CDR3 protein: CSAFGGNEQFF
V gene: TRBV27; J gene: TRBJ2-1; clone size: -; CDR3 length: 14; D gene: -; CDR3 DNA: TGTGCCAGCGGCCAGGGGGGACCTTACAATGAGCAGTTCTTC; CDR3 protein: CASGQGGPYNEQFF
V gene: TRBV6-2/TRBV6-3; J gene: TRBJ1-6; clone size: -; CDR3 length: 15; D gene: TRBD1; CDR3 DNA: TGTGCCAGCAGTTCCTGGACAGGGATCGGTTCACCCCTCCACTTT; CDR3 protein: CASSSWTGIGSPLHF
V gene: TRBV10-1; J gene: TRBJ1-2; clone size: -; CDR3 length: 14; D gene: -; CDR3 DNA: TGCGCCAGCAGTCCGACAGACGGAAACTATGGCTACACCTTC; CDR3 protein: CASSPTDGNYGYTF
V gene: TRBV25-1; J gene: TRBJ2-5; clone size: -; CDR3 length: 15; D gene: -; CDR3 DNA: TGTGCCAGCAGTGATCCCCCAGGAGGAGAAGAGACCCAGTACTTC; CDR3 protein: CASSDPPGGEETQYF
V gene: TRBV30; J gene: TRBJ1-5; clone size: -; CDR3 length: 13; D gene: -; CDR3 DNA: TGTGCCTGGAGTGTACAGGCCAATCAGCCCCAGCATTTT; CDR3 protein: CAWSVQANQPQHF
V gene: TRBV27; J gene: TRBJ2-1; clone size: once; CDR3 length: 17; D gene: -; CDR3 DNA: TGTGCCAGCAGTCCCCACCTCTCGGTAAGCTCCTACAATGAGCAGTTCTTC; CDR3 protein: CASSPHLSVSSYNEQFF
V gene: TRBV28; J gene: TRBJ1-1; clone size: -; CDR3 length: 14; D gene: -; CDR3 DNA: TGTGCTACTACAAGGAGGGGCCTTGACACTGAAGCTTTCTTT; CDR3 protein: CATTRRGLDTEAFF
V gene: TRBV3-1/TRBV3-2; J gene: TRBJ1-2; clone size: -; CDR3 length: 13; D gene: TRBD1; CDR3 DNA: TGTGCCAGCAGCCGACAGGGAGAAGATGGCTACACCTTC; CDR3 protein: CASSRQGEDGYTF
V gene: TRBV21-1; J gene: TRBJ1-5; clone size: -; CDR3 length: 13; D gene: -; CDR3 DNA: TGTGCCAGCAGTAATACAGGGAATCAGCCCCAGCATTTT; CDR3 protein: CASSNTGNQPQHF
V gene: TRBV28; J gene: TRBJ1-3; clone size: -; CDR3 length: 16; D gene: TRBD1; CDR3 DNA: TGTGCCAGCAGAGACCGGACAGGGGGCACTGGAAACACCATATATTTT; CDR3 protein: CASRDRTGGTGNTIYF
V gene: TRBV4-2; J gene: TRBJ2-3; clone size: once; CDR3 length: 15; D gene: -; CDR3 DNA: TGTGCCAGCAGCCTACAGGCTTCGCACCCAGATACGCAGTATTTT; CDR3 protein: CASSLQASHPDTQYF
V gene: TRBV5-4; J gene: TRBJ2-3; clone size: -; CDR3 length: 15; D gene: TRBD2; CDR3 DNA: TGTGCCAGCAGCCCGAGCGGGGGAAGCACAGATACGCAGTATTTT; CDR3 protein: CASSPSGGSTDTQYF
V gene: TRBV6-5; J gene: TRBJ1-2; clone size: -; CDR3 length: 14; D gene: TRBD1; CDR3 DNA: TGTGCCAGCAGTTACGGGACAGGTCCCCAAGGCTACACCTTC; CDR3 protein: CASSYGTGPQGYTF
V gene: TRBV6-4; J gene: TRBJ2-1; clone size: -; CDR3 length: 14; D gene: -; CDR3 DNA: TGTGCCAGCAGTGACGGTAGCTCCTACAATGAGCAGTTCTTC; CDR3 protein: CASSDGSSYNEQFF
V gene: TRBV21-1; J gene: TRBJ2-2; clone size: -; CDR3 length: 14; D gene: -; CDR3 DNA: TGTGCCAGCATTCCTTCAGGGTTCACCGGGGAGCTGTTTTTT; CDR3 protein: CASIPSGFTGELFF
V gene: TRBV13; J gene: TRBJ2-4; clone size: -; CDR3 length: 12; D gene: -; CDR3 DNA: TGTGCCAGCAGCTTAATCGATTCGGTTCAGTACTTC; CDR3 protein: CASSLIDSVQYF
V gene: TRBV5-8; J gene: TRBJ2-1; clone size: -; CDR3 length: 15; D gene: TRBD2; CDR3 DNA: TGTGCCAGCAGCGTGCGGCTAGCGGCCTACAATGAGCAGTTCTTC; CDR3 protein: CASSVRLAAYNEQFF
V gene: TRBV27; J gene: TRBJ1-1; clone size: -; CDR3 length: 16; D gene: TRBD1; CDR3 DNA: TGTGCCAGCAGATCACTCTACAGGGGAGGAGAAACTGAAGCTTTCTTT; CDR3 protein: CASRSLYRGGETEAFF
V gene: TRBV2; J gene: TRBJ1-4; clone size: -; CDR3 length: 13; D gene: -; CDR3 DNA: TGTGCCAGCAGTGATACCCCACCGGCGGGACTGTTTTTT; CDR3 protein: CASSDTPPAGLFF
V gene: TRBV12-5; J gene: TRBJ2-5; clone size: once; CDR3 length: 15; D gene: -; CDR3 DNA: TGTGCTAGTGAACCACTCGGGACACCGGGAGAGACCCAGTACTTC; CDR3 protein: CASEPLGTPGETQYF
V gene: TRBV7-9; J gene: TRBJ1-1; clone size: -; CDR3 length: 16; D gene: -; CDR3 DNA: TGTGCCAACAGCCGCGAGGCGGCAGGGCAGGAGGGTGAAGCTTTCTTT; CDR3 protein: CANSREAAGQEGEAFF